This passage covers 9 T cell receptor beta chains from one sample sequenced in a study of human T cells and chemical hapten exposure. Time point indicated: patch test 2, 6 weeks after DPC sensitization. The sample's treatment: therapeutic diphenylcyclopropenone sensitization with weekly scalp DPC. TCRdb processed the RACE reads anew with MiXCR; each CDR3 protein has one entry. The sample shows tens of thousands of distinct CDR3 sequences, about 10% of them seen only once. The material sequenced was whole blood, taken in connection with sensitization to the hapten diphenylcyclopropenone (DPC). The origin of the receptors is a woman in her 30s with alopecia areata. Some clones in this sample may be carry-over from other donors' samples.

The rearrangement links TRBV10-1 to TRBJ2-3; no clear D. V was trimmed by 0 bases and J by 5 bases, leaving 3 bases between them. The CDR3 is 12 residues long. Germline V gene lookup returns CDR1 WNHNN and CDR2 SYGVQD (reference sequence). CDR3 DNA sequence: TGCGCCAGCAGTGAGTCGCGAGATACGCAGTATTTT. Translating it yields CASSESRDTQYF.

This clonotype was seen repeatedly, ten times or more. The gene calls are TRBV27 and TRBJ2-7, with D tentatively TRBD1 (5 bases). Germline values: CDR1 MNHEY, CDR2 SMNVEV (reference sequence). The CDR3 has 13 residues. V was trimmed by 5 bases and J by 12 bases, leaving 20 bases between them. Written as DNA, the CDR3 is TGTGCCAGCAGTATTACGGGTCAGGGTGTTCGGTACTTC. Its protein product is CASSITGQGVRYF.

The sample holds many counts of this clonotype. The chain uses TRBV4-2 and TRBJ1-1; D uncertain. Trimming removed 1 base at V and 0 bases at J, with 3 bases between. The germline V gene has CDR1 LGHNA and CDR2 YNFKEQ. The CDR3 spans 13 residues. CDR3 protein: CASSQGMNTEAFF. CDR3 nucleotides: TGTGCCAGCAGCCAAGGTATGAACACTGAAGCTTTCTTT.

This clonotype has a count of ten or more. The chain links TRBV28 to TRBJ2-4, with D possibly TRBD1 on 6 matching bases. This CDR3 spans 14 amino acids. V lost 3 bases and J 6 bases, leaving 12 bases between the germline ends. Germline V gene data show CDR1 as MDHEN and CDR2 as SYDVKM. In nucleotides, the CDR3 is TGTGCCAGCAGTTTTTACAGGGCCGGAAACATTCAGTACTTC. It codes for CASSFYRAGNIQYF.

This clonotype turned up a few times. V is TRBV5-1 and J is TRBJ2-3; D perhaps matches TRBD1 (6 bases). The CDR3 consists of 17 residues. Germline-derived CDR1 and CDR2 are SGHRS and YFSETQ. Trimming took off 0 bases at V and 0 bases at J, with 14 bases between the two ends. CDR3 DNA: TGCGCCAGCAGCTTGGGGACAGTCCTAGCTAGCACAGATACGCAGTATTTT. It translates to CASSLGTVLASTDTQYF.

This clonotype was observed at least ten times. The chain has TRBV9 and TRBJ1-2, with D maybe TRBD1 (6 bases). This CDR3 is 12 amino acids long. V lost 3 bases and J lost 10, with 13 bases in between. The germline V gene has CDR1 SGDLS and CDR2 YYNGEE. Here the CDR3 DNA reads TGTGCCAGCAGCGGGACAGCAAATTTCTACACCTTC. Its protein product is CASSGTANFYTF.

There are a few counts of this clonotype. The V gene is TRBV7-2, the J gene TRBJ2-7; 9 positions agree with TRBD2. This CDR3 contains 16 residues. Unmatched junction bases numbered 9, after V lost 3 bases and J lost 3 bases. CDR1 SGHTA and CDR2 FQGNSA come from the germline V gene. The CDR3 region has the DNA TGTGCCAGCAGCTTGGGGGGAGCGGGAGGAATCTACGAGCAGTACTTC. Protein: CASSLGGAGGIYEQYF.

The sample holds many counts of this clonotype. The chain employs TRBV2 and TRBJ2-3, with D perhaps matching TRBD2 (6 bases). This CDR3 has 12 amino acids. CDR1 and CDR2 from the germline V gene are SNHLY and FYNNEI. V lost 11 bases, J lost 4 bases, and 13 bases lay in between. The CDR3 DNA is TGTGCCGGGGCACTAGCAGCAGATACGCAGTATTTT. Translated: CAGALAADTQYF.

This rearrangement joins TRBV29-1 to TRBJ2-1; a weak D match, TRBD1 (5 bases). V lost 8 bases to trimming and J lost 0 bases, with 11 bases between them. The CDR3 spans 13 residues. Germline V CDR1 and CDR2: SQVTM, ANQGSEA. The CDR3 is CSLKGLSYNEQFF. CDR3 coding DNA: TGCAGCCTCAAGGGGCTCTCCTACAATGAGCAGTTCTTC.